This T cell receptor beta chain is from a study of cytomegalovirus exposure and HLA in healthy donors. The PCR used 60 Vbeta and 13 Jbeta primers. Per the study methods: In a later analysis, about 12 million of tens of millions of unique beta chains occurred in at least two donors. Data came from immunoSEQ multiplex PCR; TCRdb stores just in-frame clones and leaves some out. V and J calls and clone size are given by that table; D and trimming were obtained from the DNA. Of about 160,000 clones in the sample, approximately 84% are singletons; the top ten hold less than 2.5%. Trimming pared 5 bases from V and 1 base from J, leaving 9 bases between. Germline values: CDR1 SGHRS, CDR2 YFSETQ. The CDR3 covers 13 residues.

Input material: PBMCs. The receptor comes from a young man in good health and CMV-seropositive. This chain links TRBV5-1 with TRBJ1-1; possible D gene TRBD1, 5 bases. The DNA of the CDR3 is TGCGCCAGCAGACAGGAACCGAACACTGAAGCTTTCTTT. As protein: CASRQEPNTEAFF.